This T cell receptor beta chain is from a study of CXCR3-negative and CXCR3-positive naive CD8 T cells. The method, 5' RACE with UMI labels, was used to prepare the TRB cDNA libraries. From the 5' RACE reads, TCRdb lists one entry per CDR3 protein and no DNA. The table lists around 81,000 distinct CDR3 sequences. Comments on this clonotype: Its antigen remains unidentified.

CDR1 SGHKS and CDR2 YYEKEE come from the germline V gene (reference sequence). The CDR3 length is 17 residues. Study-level findings and limits: Cryopreserved cells partially lost CXCR3 expression, and fresh PBMCs were used in most assays. Similar TRBV-TRBJ usage characterized naive CXCR3-negative and CXCR3-positive cells; memory cells differed. Whereas both naive subsets had comparably high diversity, memory CD8+ cells had much lower diversity.

The clonotype was recovered from a human donor in good health. Some clones in this sample may be carry-over from other donors' samples. This rearrangement joins TRBV5-5 to TRBJ2-1; TCRdb's D call, TRBD2, is unchecked because there is no DNA. Specimen: naive CXCR3- CD8+ T cells from blood. The subset was: CD45RO-CCR7+CD27+CD95- naive CD8+ T cells lacking CXCR3 (TNR3-). CDR3: CASSLVQREFSYNEQFF.